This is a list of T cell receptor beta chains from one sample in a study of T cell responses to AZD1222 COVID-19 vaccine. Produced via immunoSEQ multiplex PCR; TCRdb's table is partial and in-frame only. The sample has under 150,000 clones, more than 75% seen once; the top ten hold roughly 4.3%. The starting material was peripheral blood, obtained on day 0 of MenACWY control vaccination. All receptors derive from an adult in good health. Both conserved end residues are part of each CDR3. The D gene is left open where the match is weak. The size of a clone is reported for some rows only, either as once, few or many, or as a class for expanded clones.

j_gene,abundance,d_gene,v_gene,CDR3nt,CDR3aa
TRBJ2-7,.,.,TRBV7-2,TGTGCCAGCAGCGCCAGTTGGGCGGGCTCCTACGAGCAGTACTTC,CASSASWAGSYEQYF
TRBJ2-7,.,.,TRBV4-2,TGTGCCAGCAGCCAAGAAGGTAGCAGGACAGTCGCCTACGAGCAGTACTTC,CASSQEGSRTVAYEQYF
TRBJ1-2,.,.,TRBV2,TGTGCCAGCAGAACAGGCTATGGCTACACCTTC,CASRTGYGYTF
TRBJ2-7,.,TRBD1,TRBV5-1,TGCGCCAGCAGCCCACACTCGGGGACAGGGGGTCCCTACGAGCAGTACTTC,CASSPHSGTGGPYEQYF
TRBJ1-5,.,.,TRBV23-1,TGCGCCAGCAATGACCTTGGGGAGGGGCTGAATAAGGGCAATCAGCCCCAGCATTTT,CASNDLGEGLNKGNQPQHF
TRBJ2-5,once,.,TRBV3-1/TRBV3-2,TGTGCCAGCAGCCCGGCGGGGTCCCCCCAAGAGACCCAGTACTTC,CASSPAGSPQETQYF
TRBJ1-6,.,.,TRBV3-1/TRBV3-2,TGTGCCAGCAGCCAAAGAGGGGTCCGGGATTCACCCCTCCACTTT,CASSQRGVRDSPLHF
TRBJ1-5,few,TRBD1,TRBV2,TGTGCCAGCAGTGGCGTGGACAGGAATCAGCCCCAGCATTTT,CASSGVDRNQPQHF
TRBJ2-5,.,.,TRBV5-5,TGTGCCAGCAGCTTAACAGGGAGGGAAGAGACCCAGTACTTC,CASSLTGREETQYF
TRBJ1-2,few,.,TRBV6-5,TGTGCCAGCAACTTAGGGGCCTATGGCTACACCTTC,CASNLGAYGYTF
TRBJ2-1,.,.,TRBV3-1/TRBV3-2,TGTGCCAGCAGCCAATACTCAGGGGGGTTTTACAATGAGCAGTTCTTC,CASSQYSGGFYNEQFF
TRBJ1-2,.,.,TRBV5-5,TGTGCCAGCAGCCCCGTCGACAGGTTGGGTGGTTACACCTTC,CASSPVDRLGGYTF
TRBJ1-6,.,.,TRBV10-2,TGCGCCAGCAGTGAGCAGGAGGGATCACCCCTCCACTTT,CASSEQEGSPLHF
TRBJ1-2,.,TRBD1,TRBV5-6,TGTGCCAGCAGGACGGACAGGGCGGGTGGCTACACCTTC,CASRTDRAGGYTF
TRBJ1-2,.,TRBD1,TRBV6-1,TGTGCCAGCAGTGAAGCGCGCAGGGGGGGTAACTATGGCTACACCTTC,CASSEARRGGNYGYTF
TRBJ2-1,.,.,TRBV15,TGTGCCACCAGCAGAGAGGCGAGCTCCTACAATGAGCAGTTCTTC,CATSREASSYNEQFF
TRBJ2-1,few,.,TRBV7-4,TGTGCCAGCAGCGGTGACTACCACAATGAGCAGTTCTTC,CASSGDYHNEQFF
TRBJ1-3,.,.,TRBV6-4,TGTGCCAGCAGACCGGGCCCCTACTCTGGAAACACCATATATTTT,CASRPGPYSGNTIYF
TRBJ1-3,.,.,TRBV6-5,TGTGCCAGCAGACGGCCGGGCAGTGGAAACACCATATATTTT,CASRRPGSGNTIYF
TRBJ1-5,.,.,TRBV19,TGTGCCAGTAGTACCCCTCAAGGGGGGGGACAGCCCCAGCATTTT,CASSTPQGGGQPQHF
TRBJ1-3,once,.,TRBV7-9,TGTGCCAGCACCAAAGCCCAGGATCTCCACTCTGGAAACACCATATATTTT,CASTKAQDLHSGNTIYF
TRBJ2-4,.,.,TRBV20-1,TGCAGTGCTAGTGTATGGGGCCCACTAGCCAAAAACATTCAGTACTTC,CSASVWGPLAKNIQYF
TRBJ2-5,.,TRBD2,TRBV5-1,TGCGCCAGCAGCTTGGGGGGACTAGCTACCTTGCAAGAGACCCAGTACTTC,CASSLGGLATLQETQYF
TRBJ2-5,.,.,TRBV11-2,TGTGCCAGCAGCGCCCTTCGTGGGCAAGAGACCCAGTACTTC,CASSALRGQETQYF